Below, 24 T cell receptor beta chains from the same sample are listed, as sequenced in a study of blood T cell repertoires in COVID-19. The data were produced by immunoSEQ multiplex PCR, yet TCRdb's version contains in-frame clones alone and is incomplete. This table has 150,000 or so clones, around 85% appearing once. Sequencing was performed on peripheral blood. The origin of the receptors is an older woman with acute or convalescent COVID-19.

CDR3 nucleotides: TGTGCCATCAGGGGCGGGGTGCAGGCGATAAATAATTCACCCCTCCACTTT. As protein: CAIRGGVQAINNSPLHF. V is TRBV10-3 and J is TRBJ1-6, with D hard to call. Between the trimmed V and J ends, which lost 6 bases and 5 bases, there was a span of 20 bases. The CDR3 has 17 amino acids. CDR1 and CDR2 from the germline V gene are ENHRY and SYGVKD.

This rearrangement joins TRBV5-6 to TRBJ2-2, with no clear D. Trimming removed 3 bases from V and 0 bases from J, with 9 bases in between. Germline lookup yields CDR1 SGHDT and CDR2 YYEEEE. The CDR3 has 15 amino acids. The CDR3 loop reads CASSSKRTNTGELFF. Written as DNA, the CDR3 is TGTGCCAGCAGCTCGAAGCGAACGAACACCGGGGAGCTGTTTTTT.

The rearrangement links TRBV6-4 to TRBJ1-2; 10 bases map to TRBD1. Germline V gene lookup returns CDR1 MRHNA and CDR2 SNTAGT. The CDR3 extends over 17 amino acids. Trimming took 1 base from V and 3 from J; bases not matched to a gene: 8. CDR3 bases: TGTGCCAGCAGTGACTACGCCCGGGACAGGGGTTACTATGGCTACACCTTC. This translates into CASSDYARDRGYYGYTF.

The CDR3 loop reads CAWSAGRPFF. The CDR3 DNA sequence: TGTGCCTGGAGTGCTGGCAGGCCTTTCTTT. The chain is built from TRBV30 and TRBJ1-1; D gene uncertain. V dropped 1 base and J dropped 12 bases, with 9 bases sitting between them. The CDR3 consists of 10 residues. The V gene's germline CDR1 is GTSNPN and CDR2 SVGIG (reference sequence).

The DNA for the CDR3 is TGTGCCATCAGTGCCAGAAACACTGAAGCTTTCTTT. This codes for CAISARNTEAFF. The V gene is TRBV10-3, the J gene TRBJ1-1; D unclear. Trimming shortened V by 4 bases and J by 2 bases, and 5 bases separated the two germline ends. Germline lookup yields CDR1 ENHRY and CDR2 SYGVKD. This CDR3 is 12 amino acids long.

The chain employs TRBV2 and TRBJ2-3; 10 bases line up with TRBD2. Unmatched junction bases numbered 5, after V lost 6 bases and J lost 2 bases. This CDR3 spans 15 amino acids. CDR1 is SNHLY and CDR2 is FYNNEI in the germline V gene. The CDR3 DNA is TGTGCCAGCAGACGGACTAGCGGTAACACAGATACGCAGTATTTT. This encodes CASRRTSGNTDTQYF.

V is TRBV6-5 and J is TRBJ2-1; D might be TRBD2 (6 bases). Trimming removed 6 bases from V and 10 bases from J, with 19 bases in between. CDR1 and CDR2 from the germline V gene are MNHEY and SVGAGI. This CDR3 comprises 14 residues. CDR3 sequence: CASSQPGEVTEQFF. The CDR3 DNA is TGTGCCAGCAGCCAACCCGGGGAGGTAACCGAGCAGTTCTTC.

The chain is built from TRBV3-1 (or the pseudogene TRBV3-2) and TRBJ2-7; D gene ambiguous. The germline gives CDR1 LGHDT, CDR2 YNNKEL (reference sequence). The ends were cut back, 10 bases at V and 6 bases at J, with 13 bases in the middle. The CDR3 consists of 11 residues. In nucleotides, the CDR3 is TGTGCCACCCGCGCGGTCGGCGAGCAGTACTTC. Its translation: CATRAVGEQYF.

This CDR3 reads CASSAAPRPNTGELFF. CDR3 in DNA: TGCGCCAGCAGCGCTGCACCCAGGCCGAACACCGGGGAGCTGTTTTTT. The chain uses TRBV5-1 and TRBJ2-2; no definite D call. The V end was cut by 4 bases, the J end by 0 bases, with 13 bases between. Germline V gene lookup returns CDR1 SGHRS and CDR2 YFSETQ. The CDR3 sequence is 16 residues long. Supplemented by reference TRBV5-1 and TRBJ2-2, the full variable domain reads KAGVTQTPRYLIKTRGQQVTLSCSPISGHRSVSWYQQTPGQGLQFLFEYFSETQRNKGNFPGRFSGRQFSNSRSEMNVSTLELGDSALYLCASSAAPRPNTGELFFGEGSRLTVL.

This CDR3 is CASNTIRGSMDTEAFF. In DNA, the CDR3 is TGTGCCAGCAACACCATCAGGGGTTCTATGGACACTGAAGCTTTCTTT. The chain recombines TRBV27 with TRBJ1-1; the D gene is possibly TRBD1 (6 bases). V was shortened by 7 bases and J by 3 bases, with 21 bases between the two germline ends. This CDR3 has 16 residues. Germline-derived CDR1 and CDR2 are MNHEY and SMNVEV (reference sequence).

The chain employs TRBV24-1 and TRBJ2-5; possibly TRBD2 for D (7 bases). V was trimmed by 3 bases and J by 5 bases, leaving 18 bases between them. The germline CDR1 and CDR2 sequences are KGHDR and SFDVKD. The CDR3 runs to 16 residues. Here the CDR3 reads CATSDPSGDGRETQYF. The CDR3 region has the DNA TGTGCCACCAGTGATCCTTCAGGGGACGGGAGGGAGACCCAGTACTTC.

The CDR3 protein is CASSFPGGRGQGYGYTF. The DNA for the CDR3 is TGTGCCAGCAGTTTCCCCGGCGGCAGGGGGCAAGGCTATGGCTACACCTTC. The chain combines TRBV28 with TRBJ1-2; 8 bases map to TRBD1. The CDR3 is made up of 17 amino acids. Trimming took 3 bases from V and 4 from J; bases not matched to a gene: 13. CDR1 and CDR2 from the germline V gene are MDHEN and SYDVKM.

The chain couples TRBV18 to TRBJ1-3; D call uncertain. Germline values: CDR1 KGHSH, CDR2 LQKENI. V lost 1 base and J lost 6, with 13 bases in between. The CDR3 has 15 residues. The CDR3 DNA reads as TGTGCCAGCTCACCACAAACGGGGAGTCAAAACACCATATATTTT. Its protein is CASSPQTGSQNTIYF.

The CDR3 bases are TGTGCCAGCAGCTTAGAGGCAGGGGGAGGTGGCTACACCTTC. It is translated as CASSLEAGGGGYTF. The J gene is TRBJ1-2, the V gene TRBV7-9; 7 bases align to TRBD1. Looked up from germline, CDR1 is SEHNR and CDR2 is FQNEAQ (reference sequence). The trim removed 1 base at V and 7 bases at J, leaving 6 bases unmatched. The CDR3 is 14 amino acids.

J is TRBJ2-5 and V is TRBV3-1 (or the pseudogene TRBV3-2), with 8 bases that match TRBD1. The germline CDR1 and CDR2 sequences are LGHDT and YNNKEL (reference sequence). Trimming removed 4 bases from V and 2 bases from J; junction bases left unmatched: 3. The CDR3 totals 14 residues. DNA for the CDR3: TGTGCCAGCAGCCGGGACAGGATACAAGAGACCCAGTACTTC. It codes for CASSRDRIQETQYF.

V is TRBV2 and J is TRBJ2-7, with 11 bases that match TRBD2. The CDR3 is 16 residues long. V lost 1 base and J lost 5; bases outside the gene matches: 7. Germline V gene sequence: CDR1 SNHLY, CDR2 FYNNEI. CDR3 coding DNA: TGTGCCAGCAGTGAAGAACTAGCGGGGGTTCTCAACGAGCAGTACGTC. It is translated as CASSEELAGVLNEQYV.

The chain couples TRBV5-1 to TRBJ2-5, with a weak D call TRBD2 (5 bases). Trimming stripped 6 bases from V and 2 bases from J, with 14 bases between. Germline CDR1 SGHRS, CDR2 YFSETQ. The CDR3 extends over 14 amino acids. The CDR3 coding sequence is TGCGCCAGCACCCAAGGCCGGGAACAAGAGACCCAGTACTTC. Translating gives CASTQGREQETQYF. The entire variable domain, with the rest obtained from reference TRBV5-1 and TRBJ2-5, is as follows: KAGVTQTPRYLIKTRGQQVTLSCSPISGHRSVSWYQQTPGQGLQFLFEYFSETQRNKGNFPGRFSGRQFSNSRSEMNVSTLELGDSALYLCASTQGREQETQYFGPGTRLLVL.

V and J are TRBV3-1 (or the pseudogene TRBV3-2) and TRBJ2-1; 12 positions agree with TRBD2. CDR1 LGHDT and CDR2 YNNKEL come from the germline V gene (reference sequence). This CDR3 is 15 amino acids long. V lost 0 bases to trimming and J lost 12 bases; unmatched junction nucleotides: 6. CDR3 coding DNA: TGTGCCAGCAGCCAAGATGCTAGCGGGGGGGCACGGCAGTTCTTC. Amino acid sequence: CASSQDASGGARQFF.

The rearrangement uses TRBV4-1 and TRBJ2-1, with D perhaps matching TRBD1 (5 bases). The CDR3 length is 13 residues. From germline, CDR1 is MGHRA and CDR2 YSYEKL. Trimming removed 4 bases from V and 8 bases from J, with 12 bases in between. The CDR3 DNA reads TGCGCCAGCAGCCGTATAGGGGTGGATGAGCAGTTCTTC. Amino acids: CASSRIGVDEQFF.

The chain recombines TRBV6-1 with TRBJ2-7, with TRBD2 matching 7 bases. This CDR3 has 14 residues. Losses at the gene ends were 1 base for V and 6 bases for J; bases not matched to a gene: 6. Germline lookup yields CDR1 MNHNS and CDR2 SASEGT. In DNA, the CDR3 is TGTGCCAGCAGTGAAGGCCCAGGGAGGGGCGAGCAGTACGTC. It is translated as CASSEGPGRGEQYV.

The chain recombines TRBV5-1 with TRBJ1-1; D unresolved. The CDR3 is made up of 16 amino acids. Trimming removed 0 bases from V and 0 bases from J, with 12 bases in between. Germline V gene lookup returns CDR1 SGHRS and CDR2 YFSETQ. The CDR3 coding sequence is TGCGCCAGCAGCTTGGACGCTCGCGGGATGAACACTGAAGCTTTCTTT. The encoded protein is CASSLDARGMNTEAFF.

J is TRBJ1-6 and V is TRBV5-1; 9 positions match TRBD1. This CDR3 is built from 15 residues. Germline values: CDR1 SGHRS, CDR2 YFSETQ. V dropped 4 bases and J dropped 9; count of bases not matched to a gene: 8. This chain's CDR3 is CASSGTGTGSSPLHF. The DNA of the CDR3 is TGCGCCAGCAGCGGAACCGGGACAGGGAGTTCACCCCTCCACTTT.

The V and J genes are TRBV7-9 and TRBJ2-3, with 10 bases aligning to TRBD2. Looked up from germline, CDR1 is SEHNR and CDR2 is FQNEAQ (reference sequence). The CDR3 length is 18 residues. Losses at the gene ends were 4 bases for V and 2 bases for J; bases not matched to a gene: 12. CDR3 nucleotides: TGTGCCAGCAGCTCAGCTAGCGGGGGCCCCAGATCCACAGATACGCAGTATTTT. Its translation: CASSSASGGPRSTDTQYF. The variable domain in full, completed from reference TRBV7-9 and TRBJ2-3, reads DTGVSQNPRHKITKRGQNVTFRCDPISEHNRLYWYRQTLGQGPEFLTYFQNEAQLEKSRLLSDRFSAERPKGSFSTLEIQRTEQGDSAMYLCASSSASGGPRSTDTQYFGPGTRLTVL.

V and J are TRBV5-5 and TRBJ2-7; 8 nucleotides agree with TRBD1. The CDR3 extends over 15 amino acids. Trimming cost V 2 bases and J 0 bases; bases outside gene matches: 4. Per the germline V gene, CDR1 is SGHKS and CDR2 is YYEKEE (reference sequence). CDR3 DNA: TGTGCCAGCAGCTTTAGACAGGGGAGCTCCTACGAGCAGTACGTC. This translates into CASSFRQGSSYEQYV.